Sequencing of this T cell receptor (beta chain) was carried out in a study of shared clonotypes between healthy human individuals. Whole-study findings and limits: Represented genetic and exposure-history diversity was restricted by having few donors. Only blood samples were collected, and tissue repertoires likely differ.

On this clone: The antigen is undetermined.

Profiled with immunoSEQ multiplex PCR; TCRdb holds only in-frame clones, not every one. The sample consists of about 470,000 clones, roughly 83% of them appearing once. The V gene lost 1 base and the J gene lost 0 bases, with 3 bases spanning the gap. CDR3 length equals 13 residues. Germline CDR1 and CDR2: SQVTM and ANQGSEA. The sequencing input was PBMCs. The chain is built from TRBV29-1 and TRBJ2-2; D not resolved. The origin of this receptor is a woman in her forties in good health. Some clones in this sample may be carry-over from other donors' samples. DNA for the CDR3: TGCAGCGTTGAAGGTTCGAACACCGGGGAGCTGTTTTTT. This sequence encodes CSVEGSNTGELFF.